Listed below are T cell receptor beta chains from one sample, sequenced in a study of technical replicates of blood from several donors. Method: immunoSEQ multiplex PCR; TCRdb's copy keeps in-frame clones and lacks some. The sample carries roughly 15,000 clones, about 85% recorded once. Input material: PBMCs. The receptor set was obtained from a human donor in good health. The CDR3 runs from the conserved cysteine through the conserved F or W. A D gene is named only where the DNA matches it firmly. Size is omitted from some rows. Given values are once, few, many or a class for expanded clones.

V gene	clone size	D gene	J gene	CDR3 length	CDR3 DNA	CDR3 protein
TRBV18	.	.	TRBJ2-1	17	TGTGCCAGCTCACCCCCTTGGGGTAGCGGACCCTACAATGAGCAGTTCTTC	CASSPPWGSGPYNEQFF
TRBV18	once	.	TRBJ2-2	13	TGTGCCAGCTCACCTACTAGCACCGGGGAGCTGTTTTTT	CASSPTSTGELFF
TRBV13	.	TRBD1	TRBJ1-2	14	TGTGCCAGCAGCGGACAGGTTTTGCTAGAGGGCTACACCTTC	CASSGQVLLEGYTF
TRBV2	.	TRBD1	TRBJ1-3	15	TGTGCCAGCAGTTCCATGGGACAGGGGTCAGCCACCATATATTTT	CASSSMGQGSATIYF
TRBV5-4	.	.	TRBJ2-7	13	TGTGCCAGCAGTTTGCAGGGGACCTACGAGCAGTACTTC	CASSLQGTYEQYF
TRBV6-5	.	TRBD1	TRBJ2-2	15	TGTGCCAGCAGCCGTCGGGACAGGGTGACCGGGGAGCTGTTTTTT	CASSRRDRVTGELFF
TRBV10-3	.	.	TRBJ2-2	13	TGTGCCATCAGAGGACAGTCCACCGGGGAGCTGTTTTTT	CAIRGQSTGELFF
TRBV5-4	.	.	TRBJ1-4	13	TGTGCCAGCAGCCATACCTCGGGTGAAAAACTGTTTTTT	CASSHTSGEKLFF
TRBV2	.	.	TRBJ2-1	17	TGTGCCAGCAGTGAAGCGCTTGGCCTAGCTATTTACAATGAGCAGTTCTTC	CASSEALGLAIYNEQFF
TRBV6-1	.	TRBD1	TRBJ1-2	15	TGTGCCAGCAGTGAATTCATGGGACAGGGGGACGGCTACACCTTC	CASSEFMGQGDGYTF
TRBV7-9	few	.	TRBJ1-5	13	TGTGCCAGCAGCTTAACGGGGAATCAGCCCCAGCATTTT	CASSLTGNQPQHF
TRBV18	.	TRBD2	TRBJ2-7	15	TGTGCCAGCTCACCCTTCCGAGCGGGGGCCTACGAGCAGTACTTC	CASSPFRAGAYEQYF
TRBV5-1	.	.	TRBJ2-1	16	TGCGCCAGCAGCTTGGTATGGGCAAACTCCTACAATGAGCAGTTCTTC	CASSLVWANSYNEQFF
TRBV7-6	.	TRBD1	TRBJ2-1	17	TGTGCCAGCAGCTTCCGGGACAGGGGCCGTCGGTACAATGAGCAGTTCTTC	CASSFRDRGRRYNEQFF
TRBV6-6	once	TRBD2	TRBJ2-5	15	TGTGCCAGCAGTACGGGACTAGCGGGTCGGGAGACCCAGTACTTC	CASSTGLAGRETQYF
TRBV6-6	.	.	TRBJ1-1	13	TGTGCCAGCAGTGGACAGAAAAAATCTGAAGCTTTCTTT	CASSGQKKSEAFF
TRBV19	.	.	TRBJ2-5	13	TGTGCCAGTAGCACCCGGGATCCGGAGACCCAGTACTTC	CASSTRDPETQYF
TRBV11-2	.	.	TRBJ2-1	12	TGTGCCAGCACCCTCCCCAGTAATGAGCAGTTCTTC	CASTLPSNEQFF
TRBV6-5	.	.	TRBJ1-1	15	TGTGCCAGCAGTTTAGGAGGCAAGGGTACGGCTGAAGCTTTCTTT	CASSLGGKGTAEAFF
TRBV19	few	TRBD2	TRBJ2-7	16	TGTGCCAGTAGTATAGACCTAGCGGGAGGGACCGACGAGCAGTACTTC	CASSIDLAGGTDEQYF
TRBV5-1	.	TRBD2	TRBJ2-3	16	TGCGCCAGCCGCCCAAACCCTAGCGGTATCACAGATACGCAGTATTTT	CASRPNPSGITDTQYF
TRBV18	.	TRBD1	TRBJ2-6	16	TGTGCCGCCGGGACAGGGGCGGTCTCTGGGGCCAACGTCCTGACTTTC	CAAGTGAVSGANVLTF
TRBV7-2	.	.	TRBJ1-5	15	TGTGCCAGCAGCACCACGACAGCAAGCAATCAGCCCCAGCATTTT	CASSTTTASNQPQHF
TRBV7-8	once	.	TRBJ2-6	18	TGTGCCAGCAGCTTCTCTGGGGGGTCAGACTCCGGGGCCAACGTCCTGACTTTC	CASSFSGGSDSGANVLTF
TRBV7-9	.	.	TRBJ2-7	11	TGTGCCAGCGGCGGAGGGTACGAGCAGTACTTC	CASGGGYEQYF
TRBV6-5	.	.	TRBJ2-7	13	TGTGCCAGCAGTGCCCGTCTACTGCACGAGCAGTACTTC	CASSARLLHEQYF
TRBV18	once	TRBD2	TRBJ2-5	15	TGTGCCAGCTCACCAAGACTAGCGGGGAGGGAGACCCAGTACTTC	CASSPRLAGRETQYF
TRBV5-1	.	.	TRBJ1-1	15	TGCGCCAGCAGTCTGGGATTTAATCCGGGGACTGAAGCTTTCTTT	CASSLGFNPGTEAFF
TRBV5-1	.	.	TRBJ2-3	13	TGCGCCAGCAGTCCCCCGAGCACAGATACGCAGTATTTT	CASSPPSTDTQYF
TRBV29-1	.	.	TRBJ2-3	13	TGCAGCGTCGACAGGACTTCTACAGATACGCAGTATTTT	CSVDRTSTDTQYF
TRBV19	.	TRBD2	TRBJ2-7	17	TGTGCCAGTAGTAGGGGCCAACCGGGACTAGCGTCCTACGAGCAGTACTTC	CASSRGQPGLASYEQYF
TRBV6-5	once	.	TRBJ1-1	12	TGTGCCAGCAGATTAAAGAACACTGAAGCTTTCTTT	CASRLKNTEAFF
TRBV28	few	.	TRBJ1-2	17	TGTGCCAGCAGCCGTCCTGTAGGGTCGGCAGGGGACTATGGCTACACCTTC	CASSRPVGSAGDYGYTF
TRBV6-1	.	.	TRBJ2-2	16	TGTGCCAGCAGTGAATGGGGGGGGCGCGAGGTCGGGGAGCTGTTTTTT	CASSEWGGREVGELFF
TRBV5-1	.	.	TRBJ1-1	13	TGCGCCAGCAGCCAGGACACGAACACTGAAGCTTTCTTT	CASSQDTNTEAFF
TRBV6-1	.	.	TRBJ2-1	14	TGTGCCAGCAGTGAAGGGACTTTCGCCGATGAGCAGTTCTTC	CASSEGTFADEQFF
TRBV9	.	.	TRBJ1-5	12	TGTGCCAGCAGCGCTTCCGGGGGGCCCCAGCATTTT	CASSASGGPQHF
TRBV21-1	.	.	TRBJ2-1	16	TGTGCCAGCAGCAAAGTAGCGGGAGGGCTGGGGAATGAGCAGTTCTTC	CASSKVAGGLGNEQFF
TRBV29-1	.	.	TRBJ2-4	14	TGCAGCGTTAAAGACCCCGTAGCCAAAAACATTCAGTACTTC	CSVKDPVAKNIQYF
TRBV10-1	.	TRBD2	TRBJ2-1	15	TGCGCCAGCAGTGCCGGGACTAGCGGCTACAATGAGCAGTTCTTC	CASSAGTSGYNEQFF
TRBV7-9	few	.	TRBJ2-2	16	TGTGCCAGCAGCTTAGCGCCATCTCTAGCTACCGGGGAGCTGTTTTTT	CASSLAPSLATGELFF
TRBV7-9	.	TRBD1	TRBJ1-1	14	TGTGCCAGCAGCCTCCAGGACAGGGCGACTGAAGCTTTCTTT	CASSLQDRATEAFF